A selection of T cell receptor beta chains follows, all from one sample in a study of PD-1 blockade in classical Hodgkin lymphoma. Sequenced by immunoSEQ multiplex PCR; TCRdb stores in-frame clones only, minus some. The sample records about 97,000 clones, 80% to 85% being singletons. The source was peripheral blood mononuclear cells (PBMCs), collected at baseline. Every receptor here comes from a human donor with classical Hodgkin lymphoma. Both conserved end residues are part of each CDR3. The order of the fields is clone size, V gene, D gene, J gene, CDR3 protein, CDR3 DNA. D genes are given only for firm matches. Clone size is given for some rows only: seen once, a few or many times, or a class if the clone is expanded.

-,TRBV10-3,TRBD1,TRBJ2-5,CASGTGMETQYF,TGTGCATCCGGGACAGGGATGGAGACCCAGTACTTC
-,TRBV9,-,TRBJ1-1,CASSIQGNTEAFF,TGTGCCAGCAGCATACAGGGGAACACTGAAGCTTTCTTT
-,TRBV9,TRBD1,TRBJ1-2,CASSAGQGNYGYTF,TGTGCCAGCAGCGCGGGACAGGGGAACTATGGCTACACCTTC
-,TRBV7-6,TRBD2,TRBJ2-3,CASSLEGLAGVVDTQYF,TGTGCCAGCAGCTTAGAAGGACTAGCGGGAGTAGTGGATACGCAGTATTTT
-,TRBV6-1,-,TRBJ1-4,CASSEVAPTNEKLFF,TGTGCCAGCAGTGAGGTGGCACCAACTAATGAAAAACTGTTTTTT
few,TRBV28,-,TRBJ2-3,CASSSQALTDTQYF,TGTGCCAGCAGTTCCCAGGCCCTAACAGATACGCAGTATTTT
-,TRBV11-2,-,TRBJ1-4,CASSRGGGFDEKLFF,TGTGCCAGCAGCCGGGGGGGCGGCTTTGATGAAAAACTGTTTTTT
-,TRBV18,-,TRBJ1-1,CASSPPWESRKAEAFF,TGTGCCAGCTCACCACCGTGGGAGAGTCGGAAGGCTGAAGCTTTCTTT
-,TRBV7-8,TRBD2,TRBJ2-3,CASSSRGSGGGRRDTQYF,TGTGCCAGCAGCTCTAGGGGTAGCGGGGGGGGAAGACGAGATACGCAGTATTTT
-,TRBV30,-,TRBJ2-7,CAWNTYEQYF,TGTGCCTGGAACACCTACGAGCAGTACTTC
few,TRBV6-5,-,TRBJ2-1,CASMTGREQFF,TGTGCCAGCATGACGGGACGGGAGCAGTTCTTC
-,TRBV28,TRBD1,TRBJ1-2,CASSSPQGAAYGYTF,TGTGCCAGCAGTTCCCCTCAGGGGGCGGCCTATGGCTACACCTTC
-,TRBV5-1,-,TRBJ2-5,CASSLQLQETQYF,TGCGCCAGCAGCTTACAACTGCAAGAGACCCAGTACTTC
-,TRBV19,TRBD2,TRBJ2-7,CASSTTGLAGVEQYF,TGTGCCAGTAGTACGACGGGACTAGCGGGAGTCGAGCAGTACTTC
-,TRBV6-5,-,TRBJ1-3,CASIGEGGGNTIYF,TGTGCCAGCATCGGGGAGGGCGGTGGAAACACCATATATTTT
-,TRBV9,-,TRBJ2-1,CASSVDYDNNEQFF,TGTGCCAGCAGCGTAGATTACGACAACAATGAGCAGTTCTTC
-,TRBV28,TRBD1,TRBJ2-3,CASAGQGWDTQYF,TGTGCCAGCGCTGGACAGGGCTGGGATACGCAGTATTTT
-,TRBV5-6,TRBD2,TRBJ2-7,CASSSFRTSVLYEQYF,TGTGCCAGCAGCTCCTTCCGGACTAGCGTTCTCTACGAGCAGTACTTC
-,TRBV6-1,TRBD1,TRBJ1-4,CASSTGGPDEKLFF,TGTGCCAGCAGTACAGGGGGCCCTGATGAAAAACTGTTTTTT
once,TRBV5-1,-,TRBJ2-1,CASSITVIYNEQFF,TGCGCCAGCAGCATAACTGTAATATACAATGAGCAGTTCTTC
few,TRBV10-1,-,TRBJ1-2,CASSETGSYGYTF,TGCGCCAGCAGTGAGACAGGGTCATATGGCTACACCTTC
-,TRBV5-4,-,TRBJ2-5,CASSFDAGTQYF,TGTGCCAGCAGCTTCGATGCCGGGACCCAGTACTTC
-,TRBV30,-,TRBJ2-3,CAWSRGSNTDTQYF,TGTGCCTGGAGTCGTGGGAGTAACACAGATACGCAGTATTTT
few,TRBV15,-,TRBJ2-5,CATSRVGPFRETQYF,TGTGCCACCAGCAGAGTTGGTCCTTTCCGGGAGACCCAGTACTTC
few,TRBV6-1,TRBD1,TRBJ1-2,CASSESPGQGAYGYTF,TGTGCCAGCAGTGAATCACCGGGACAGGGGGCCTATGGCTACACCTTC
-,TRBV9,-,TRBJ1-2,CASSVAGRDGYTF,TGTGCCAGCAGCGTAGCCGGCAGAGATGGCTACACCTTC
-,TRBV11-3,-,TRBJ2-7,CASSPTGRPYEQYF,TGTGCCAGCAGCCCGACAGGGAGGCCCTACGAGCAGTACTTC
-,TRBV7-2,-,TRBJ1-1,CASSFSWLNTEAFF,TGTGCCAGCAGCTTCTCGTGGCTGAACACTGAAGCTTTCTTT
once,TRBV7-9,TRBD1,TRBJ2-1,CASSSRQGKQFF,TGTGCCAGCAGTTCGAGACAGGGGAAGCAGTTCTTC
-,TRBV5-1,TRBD1,TRBJ1-4,CASSRGTGDEKLFF,TGCGCCAGCAGCCGCGGGACAGGAGATGAAAAACTGTTTTTT
-,TRBV10-3,-,TRBJ2-2,CAISEFGQSSTGELFF,TGTGCCATCAGTGAGTTCGGACAGAGTAGCACCGGGGAGCTGTTTTTT
-,TRBV30,-,TRBJ2-1,CAWSIGTGNEQFF,TGTGCCTGGAGTATCGGGACCGGCAATGAGCAGTTCTTC
once,TRBV2,TRBD2,TRBJ2-7,CASSGGGLAGYEQYF,TGTGCCAGCAGTGGAGGGGGACTAGCGGGTTACGAGCAGTACTTC
-,TRBV6-5,-,TRBJ1-1,CASSWVWGNTEAFF,TGTGCCAGCAGTTGGGTTTGGGGAAACACTGAAGCTTTCTTT
-,TRBV14,-,TRBJ2-7,CASSQVGGVRDKQYF,TGTGCCAGCAGCCAAGTGGGGGGGGTCCGGGACAAGCAGTACTTC
-,TRBV5-1,-,TRBJ2-1,CASSLGETEQFF,TGCGCCAGCAGCTTGGGAGAGACTGAGCAGTTCTTC
-,TRBV5-5,-,TRBJ2-1,CASSLDRVAYNEQFF,TGTGCCAGCAGCTTGGATAGGGTGGCCTACAATGAGCAGTTCTTC
-,TRBV15,TRBD1,TRBJ2-7,CATSRGGDRGFYEQYF,TGTGCCACCAGCAGAGGGGGGGACAGGGGATTTTACGAGCAGTACTTC
-,TRBV9,TRBD2,TRBJ2-5,CASSVGLAGVETQYF,TGTGCCAGCAGCGTAGGACTAGCGGGAGTGGAGACCCAGTACTTC
once,TRBV9,-,TRBJ2-5,CASSVGQQQETQYF,TGTGCCAGCAGCGTAGGACAGCAGCAAGAGACCCAGTACTTC
few,TRBV30,-,TRBJ1-2,CAWRHQGFPGYTF,TGTGCCTGGAGGCATCAGGGCTTCCCTGGCTACACCTTC
-,TRBV7-8,-,TRBJ1-5,CASSERVTEFYSNQPQHF,TGTGCCAGCAGCGAAAGGGTGACTGAATTCTATAGCAATCAGCCCCAGCATTTT